The text below deals with one T cell receptor beta chain. Antigen unknown. Sequenced material consisted of expressed TCRB transcripts (all of the isolated RNA was reverse transcribed). Sequenced naive, central memory and regulatory T cell samples produced an average of about 3.57 million reads. Produced via immunoSEQ multiplex PCR; TCRdb's table is partial and in-frame only. The sample shows a few hundred thousand clones, around 10% of them seen only once. This entry belongs to a study of beta chain features in type 1 diabetes. At the level of the study: Across the samples, roughly 99 million sorted cells were examined in total.

The CDR3 runs 15 residues. Germline CDR1 reads LNHDA; CDR2 reads SQIVND (reference sequence). J gave up 5 bases and V 6 bases, and 12 bases lay outside the gene matches. General study results and limits: An over-representation of cells with high TCR expression could result from cDNA sequencing. Possible PCR preference for shorter templates applied equally to patients and controls. Among patients with Type 1 diabetes, TCRB CDR3s were moderately but significantly shorter in every one of the four CD4+ subsets.

Sample: central memory CD4+ T cells from blood. This TCR derives from a man aged 25 to 40 with type 1 diabetes. V usage is TRBV19 and J usage is TRBJ2-5; the match to TRBD1 covers 7 bases. CDR3 protein: CASSYSGQMVETQYF. CDR3 nucleotides: TGTGCCAGTAGCTATTCGGGACAGATGGTCGAGACCCAGTACTTC.